The 23 T cell receptor beta chains below come from one sample, sequenced in a study of cytomegalovirus exposure and HLA in healthy donors. With 60 Vbeta and 13 Jbeta primers, the PCR was carried out. Profiled with immunoSEQ multiplex PCR; TCRdb holds only in-frame clones, not every one. The sample carries some 130,000 clones, roughly three quarters recorded once. Sequencing used PBMCs. The receptors here all came from a man younger than 45 in good health and CMV-seronegative.

The chain carries TRBV19 and TRBJ1-5; a possible D gene is TRBD1 (6 bases). Germline CDR1 is LNHDA and CDR2 is SQIVND (reference sequence). This CDR3 region has 13 residues. The germline V and J ends were trimmed by 8 bases and 6 bases, with 14 bases remaining between them. The CDR3 coding sequence is TGTGCCAGTTCCCGACAGGCTCCTCAGCCCCAGCATTTT. It encodes CASSRQAPQPQHF. The full variable domain, in which reference TRBV19 and TRBJ1-5 provide the parts outside the CDR3, is DGGITQSPKYLFRKEGQNVTLSCEQNLNHDAMYWYRQDPGQGLRLIYYSQIVNDFQKGDIAEGYSVSREKKESFPLTVTSAQKNPTAFYLCASSRQAPQPQHFGDGTRLSIL.

CDR3 protein: CASSLSGQVYNEQFF. The CDR3 nucleotides read TGTGCCAGCAGTTTATCGGGACAAGTGTACAATGAGCAGTTCTTC. V is TRBV27 and J is TRBJ2-1; D is possibly TRBD1 (6 bases). The CDR3 covers 15 residues. V gave up 0 bases and J gave up 4 bases, with 10 bases separating them. Germline values: CDR1 MNHEY, CDR2 SMNVEV (reference sequence).

The V call is TRBV27, the J call TRBJ1-2; 9 bases are a match to TRBD1. The CDR3 extends over 12 amino acids. Germline V gene sequence: CDR1 MNHEY, CDR2 SMNVEV (reference sequence). The ends lost 6 bases at V and 8 bases at J; junction bases unmatched: 4. CDR3 DNA: TGTGCCAGCAGAGGACAGGGGAGGGGCTACACCTTC. Protein sequence: CASRGQGRGYTF.

The rearrangement links TRBV2 to TRBJ2-7; the match to TRBD1 covers 11 bases. J was trimmed by 2 bases and V by 8 bases; bases with no gene match: 11. The germline gives CDR1 SNHLY, CDR2 FYNNEI. CDR3 length equals 16 residues. The CDR3 DNA reads as TGTGCCAGCGTAGATATAGGACAGGGGGCCACCTACGAGCAGTACTTC. Its translation: CASVDIGQGATYEQYF. Drawing the rest from reference TRBV2 and TRBJ2-7, the complete variable domain is EPEVTQTPSHQVTQMGQEVILRCVPISNHLYFYWYRQILGQKVEFLVSFYNNEISEKSEIFDDQFSVERPDGSNFTLKIRSTKLEDSAMYFCASVDIGQGATYEQYFGPGTRLTVT.

This chain joins TRBV10-1 and TRBJ1-1; D uncertain. The length of the CDR3 is 14 residues. Germline CDR1 is WNHNN and CDR2 is SYGVQD (reference sequence). Trimming took off 0 bases at V and 0 bases at J, with 5 bases between the two ends. This CDR3 reads CASSESLLNTEAFF. CDR3 in DNA: TGCGCCAGCAGTGAGTCTCTCCTGAACACTGAAGCTTTCTTT.

The gene calls are TRBV6-1 and TRBJ2-7; D gene uncertain. Germline V CDR1 and CDR2: MNHNS, SASEGT. This CDR3 is built from 14 residues. Trimming stripped 4 bases from V and 3 bases from J, with 13 bases between. CDR3 sequence reads: CASSVLVVGYEQYF. The DNA of the CDR3 is TGTGCCAGCAGTGTGTTGGTAGTTGGCTACGAGCAGTACTTC.

The chain is built from TRBV10-2 and TRBJ2-7; 9 positions agree with TRBD2. This CDR3 contains 16 residues. V lost 3 bases to trimming and J lost 1 base; unmatched junction nucleotides: 7. Germline CDR1 is WSHSY and CDR2 is SAAADI. The CDR3 loop reads CASSDPSTSGSYEQYF. CDR3 coding DNA: TGCGCCAGCAGTGATCCCTCGACTAGCGGATCCTACGAGCAGTACTTC.

Notes on this clone: One end of the junction varies from germline; a read error may be responsible. The chain has TRBV10-2 and TRBJ2-2; 8 bases line up with TRBD1. The germline gives CDR1 WSHSY, CDR2 SAAADI. This CDR3 is 16 amino acids long. The CDR3 spells CSSSYKDRENTGELFF. The CDR3 DNA sequence: TGCTCCAGCAGTTACAAGGACAGGGAGAACACCGGGGAGCTGTTTTTT.

About this clone itself: The conserved phenylalanine or tryptophan normally closing the CDR3 is absent here, so this likely arose from a read error. The CDR3 DNA reads TGTGCCAGCAGTGAAGCGCGGGTAGATAGCAATCAGCCCCAGCATCTT. Its translation: CASSEARVDSNQPQHL. This chain uses TRBV6-1 with TRBJ1-5; D is unresolved. Per the germline V gene, CDR1 is MNHNS and CDR2 is SASEGT. The CDR3 extends over 16 amino acids. The V end lost 0 bases, the J end lost 0 bases, and 9 bases lay between the germline ends.

The rearrangement uses TRBV5-1 and TRBJ2-2; D is perhaps TRBD2 (6 bases). The length of the CDR3 is 14 residues. CDR1 and CDR2 from the germline V gene are SGHRS and YFSETQ. V shed 4 bases and J shed 3 bases, with 10 bases lying between them. The CDR3, as DNA: TGCGCCAGCAGCGAGGGAGGTTACACCGGGGAGCTGTTTTTT. Amino acids: CASSEGGYTGELFF. The full variable domain, rest sourced from reference TRBV5-1 and TRBJ2-2, is KAGVTQTPRYLIKTRGQQVTLSCSPISGHRSVSWYQQTPGQGLQFLFEYFSETQRNKGNFPGRFSGRQFSNSRSEMNVSTLELGDSALYLCASSEGGYTGELFFGEGSRLTVL.

This sequence joins TRBV28 and TRBJ2-7; TRBD1 agrees at 7 bases. Germline V CDR1 and CDR2: MDHEN, SYDVKM. With V trimmed by 5 bases and J by 3 bases, 10 bases remained unmatched. There are 15 residues in the CDR3. CDR3 loop: CASSPRTGLDYEQYF. CDR3 DNA sequence: TGTGCCAGCAGTCCCAGGACAGGACTCGACTACGAGCAGTACTTC.

With regard to this clone: Other DNA sequences in this sample translate to the same CDR3. The gene calls are TRBV14 and TRBJ2-5; 11 bases are shared with TRBD2. The CDR3 consists of 16 residues. CDR1 and CDR2 (germline): SGHDN, FVKESK. V dropped 4 bases and J dropped 2; count of bases not matched to a gene: 6. CDR3 DNA sequence: TGTGCCAGCAGCCTTCCGGGACTAGCGGAGCAAGAGACCCAGTACTTC. Translation: CASSLPGLAEQETQYF. Full variable domain (remainder filled in from reference TRBV14 and TRBJ2-5): EAGVTQFPSHSVIEKGQTVTLRCDPISGHDNLYWYRRVMGKEIKFLLHFVKESKQDESGMPNNRFLAERTGGTYSTLKVQPAELEDSGVYFCASSLPGLAEQETQYFGPGTRLLVL.

This clone has only a few counts. The rearrangement joins TRBV6-6 to TRBJ2-7; D unclear. Between the trimmed V and J ends, which lost 4 bases and 6 bases, there was a span of 4 bases. Germline V lookup: CDR1 MNHNY, CDR2 SVGAGI (reference sequence). This CDR3 has 10 amino acids. CDR3 sequence: CASSSGEQYF. As DNA, the CDR3 is TGTGCCAGCAGTTCGGGCGAGCAGTACTTC.

V usage is TRBV5-6 and J usage is TRBJ1-2; 8 bases map to TRBD1. The CDR3 runs to 14 residues. The ends lost 4 bases at V and 5 bases at J; junction bases unmatched: 7. Germline CDR1 reads SGHDT; CDR2 reads YYEEEE. For the CDR3, the DNA is TGTGCCAGCAGCCCCAGGGGGCTGGGGTATGGCTACACCTTC. Translation: CASSPRGLGYGYTF.

This chain connects TRBV5-4 to TRBJ2-3; D gene uncertain. Per germline, CDR1 SGHNT and CDR2 YYREEE (reference sequence). V shed 1 base and J shed 3 bases, with 3 bases lying between them. CDR3 length: 12 residues. CDR3 DNA: TGTGCCAGCAGCTTGTCAACAGATACGCAGTATTTT. Its protein product is CASSLSTDTQYF.

This clone was observed a single time. The CDR3 region is CASSSIAGAYEQYF. In DNA form, the CDR3 reads TGTGCCAGCAGTTCAATAGCGGGAGCCTACGAGCAGTACTTC. The chain has TRBV27 and TRBJ2-7; 9 nucleotides agree with TRBD2. V shed 4 bases, J shed 2 bases, and the junction held 3 bases outside the gene matches. Germline CDR1 reads MNHEY; CDR2 reads SMNVEV (reference sequence). This CDR3 comprises 14 residues.

The chain couples TRBV6-4 to TRBJ2-7; tentative D call: TRBD2 (5 bases). Per the germline V gene, CDR1 is MRHNA and CDR2 is SNTAGT. The CDR3 consists of 17 residues. Trimming left V 7 bases short and J 0 bases short, with 22 bases between. CDR3: CASIHQEESRVSYEQYF. In nucleotides, the CDR3 is TGTGCCAGCATCCATCAGGAGGAAAGTCGCGTCTCCTACGAGCAGTACTTC.

This chain uses TRBV2 with TRBJ1-3, with no clear D. V was clipped by 6 bases and J by 1 base, with 13 bases between them. CDR1 and CDR2 (germline): SNHLY, FYNNEI. The CDR3 covers 15 residues. The CDR3 coding sequence is TGTGCCAGCAGCCCTCAGATCCAGTCTGGAAACACCATATATTTT. Translating it yields CASSPQIQSGNTIYF.

This clone was recorded once. CDR3: CASRPGQGDEQYF. Here the CDR3 DNA reads TGTGCCAGCAGGCCTGGACAGGGGGACGAGCAGTACTTC. The genes are TRBV28 and TRBJ2-7; TRBD1 agrees at 10 bases. The CDR3 runs to 13 residues. From germline, CDR1 is MDHEN and CDR2 SYDVKM. V lost 6 bases to trimming and J lost 5 bases; unmatched junction nucleotides: 4.

This sequence joins TRBV12-5 and TRBJ2-1; TRBD2 aligns across 10 bases. This CDR3 is built from 16 residues. CDR1 is LGHNT, CDR2 FRNRAP, per germline. Losses at the gene ends were 0 bases for V and 7 bases for J; bases not matched to a gene: 6. CDR3 coding DNA: TGTGCTAGTGGTTTGGTACGGGCTAGCGGGAGTAATGAGCAGTTCTTC. This encodes CASGLVRASGSNEQFF.

This clone was detected only a few times. The chain recombines TRBV11-2 with TRBJ1-5, with D hard to call. CDR3 length: 14 residues. Germline V gene data show CDR1 as SGHAT and CDR2 as FQNNGV. Between the trimmed V and J ends, which lost 4 bases and 0 bases, there was a span of 7 bases. This CDR3 reads CASSSSHSNQPQHF. DNA of the CDR3: TGTGCCAGCAGCTCAAGCCATAGCAATCAGCCCCAGCATTTT.

The chain carries TRBV18 and TRBJ2-7; TRBD1 is a possible D gene (5 bases). The germline CDR1 and CDR2 sequences are KGHSH and LQKENI. CDR3 length equals 13 residues. Trimming took off 5 bases at V and 3 bases at J, with 11 bases between the two ends. The CDR3 bases are TGTGCCAGCTCATCTGACAGCTACTACGAGCAGTACTTC. It yields the protein CASSSDSYYEQYF.

The J gene is TRBJ1-4, the V gene TRBV6-5; D is undetermined. The germline V gene encodes CDR1 MNHEY and CDR2 SVGAGI. Deletions cut 1 base from V and 4 bases from J, with 10 bases between. The CDR3 contains 15 residues. The CDR3 bases are TGTGCCAGCAGTTACTTCGGCTACAGTAATGAAAAACTGTTTTTT. This encodes CASSYFGYSNEKLFF.